The rows below give T cell receptor beta chains drawn from one sample of a study of blood T cell repertoires in COVID-19. The table came from immunoSEQ multiplex PCR; TCRdb's copy has only in-frame clones and leaves some out. The sample lists approximately 270,000 clones; over 75% were seen once. The sample comprised peripheral blood. The receptors derive from a woman aged 70-85 years with acute or convalescent COVID-19. Both conserved end residues are part of each CDR3. A D gene is named only where the DNA matches it firmly. Only some rows state a clone size, as once, few, many or a class for expanded clones.

j_call v_call d_call clone_size cdr3_aa cdr3_nt
TRBJ2-7 TRBV4-1 . few CASSQGPITGIWQYF TGCGCCAGCAGCCAAGGCCCTATTACAGGTATCTGGCAGTACTTC
TRBJ2-5 TRBV3-1/TRBV3-2 . . CASSWEDGAGWAQYF TGTGCCAGCAGCTGGGAGGACGGGGCGGGATGGGCCCAGTACTTC
TRBJ2-3 TRBV19 . once CASPTPRGVIGNGPTEPGTDTQYF TGTGCCAGTCCGACGCCCCGGGGTGTTATTGGGAACGGCCCCACGGAGCCGGGCACAGATACGCAGTATTTT
TRBJ2-5 TRBV19 TRBD1 . CASSPTGVQETQYF TGTGCCAGTAGCCCAACAGGGGTCCAAGAGACCCAGTACTTC
TRBJ2-7 TRBV5-1 TRBD2 . CASSYGLAGATYEQYF TGCGCCAGCAGCTACGGACTAGCGGGGGCCACCTACGAGCAGTACTTC
TRBJ1-2 TRBV10-1 . . CASSDGNLGYTF TGCGCCAGCAGTGACGGGAATCTAGGCTACACCTTC
TRBJ2-3 TRBV18 . . CASSPDSGPSDTQYF TGTGCCAGCTCACCAGACTCCGGCCCTTCGGATACGCAGTATTTT
TRBJ1-4 TRBV7-9 TRBD1 . CASSQGQGREKLFF TGTGCCAGCAGCCAAGGACAGGGAAGAGAAAAACTGTTTTTT
TRBJ1-6 TRBV18 TRBD1 . CASSQQGYNSPLHF TGTGCCAGCTCTCAACAGGGGTATAATTCACCCCTCCACTTT
TRBJ2-1 TRBV5-4 TRBD1 . CASRLQGAENNEQFF TGTGCCAGCAGGTTACAGGGGGCGGAAAACAATGAGCAGTTCTTC
TRBJ2-5 TRBV24-1 . . CATSDRRGQETQYF TGTGCCACCAGTGATCGCAGGGGCCAAGAGACCCAGTACTTC
TRBJ1-2 TRBV9 . . CASSVGYSPYGYTF TGTGCCAGCAGCGTAGGGTACAGTCCCTATGGCTACACCTTC
TRBJ2-3 TRBV5-1 TRBD1 . CASSLEGAGDTQYF TGCGCCAGCAGCTTGGAGGGGGCAGGAGATACGCAGTATTTT
TRBJ2-7 TRBV2 . . CASSATGRSLEQYF TGTGCCAGCAGTGCCACAGGGAGATCTCTGGAGCAGTACTTC
TRBJ1-2 TRBV5-6 TRBD1 . CASSLGQIYGYTF TGTGCCAGCAGCCTGGGACAGATCTATGGCTACACCTTC
TRBJ2-2 TRBV30 . . CARDGGVDTGELFF TGTGCCCGGGATGGCGGGGTGGATACCGGGGAGCTGTTTTTT
TRBJ1-1 TRBV19 . . CASSITRDTEAFF TGTGCCAGTAGTATCACCAGGGACACTGAAGCTTTCTTT
TRBJ1-3 TRBV9 . . CASSVGEAAGGNTIYF TGTGCCAGCAGCGTAGGGGAGGCGGCGGGTGGAAACACCATATATTTT
TRBJ2-5 TRBV5-1 . . CASSLGQPPETQYF TGCGCCAGCAGCCTAGGACAGCCCCCAGAGACCCAGTACTTC
TRBJ1-4 TRBV27 . . CASSFQGRGEKLFF TGTGCCAGCAGTTTCCAGGGTCGGGGGGAAAAACTGTTTTTT
TRBJ1-2 TRBV5-1 TRBD1 . CASSTGTEPGYTF TGCGCCAGCAGCACCGGGACAGAGCCCGGCTACACCTTC
TRBJ1-2 TRBV19 . few CASSKSVGQGHYGYTF TGTGCCAGTAGTAAATCGGTCGGGCAGGGGCACTATGGCTACACCTTC
TRBJ1-4 TRBV29-1 . once CSVGKGTNEKLFF TGCAGCGTTGGAAAGGGGACTAATGAAAAACTGTTTTTT
TRBJ1-1 TRBV28 . . CASSPPTANTEAFF TGTGCCAGCAGTCCCCCGACAGCGAACACTGAAGCTTTCTTT
TRBJ2-1 TRBV2 . . CAGRQSAYNEQFF TGTGCCGGCCGACAGTCTGCTTACAATGAGCAGTTCTTC
TRBJ1-2 TRBV29-1 . . CSADSPNYGYTF TGCAGCGCGGACAGTCCTAACTATGGCTACACCTTC
TRBJ1-1 TRBV19 TRBD1 . CASSIERGRVGTEAFF TGTGCCAGTAGTATTGAGAGGGGGCGAGTGGGCACTGAAGCTTTCTTT
TRBJ1-5 TRBV29-1 TRBD1 few CSVGRGRGEPQHF TGCAGCGTTGGCAGGGGGAGAGGGGAGCCCCAGCATTTT
TRBJ1-1 TRBV10-3 . once CAISESFTEAFF TGTGCCATCAGTGAGAGCTTCACTGAAGCTTTCTTT
TRBJ1-1 TRBV19 . . CASSKFSPNTEAFF TGTGCCAGTAGCAAATTTTCCCCGAACACTGAAGCTTTCTTT
TRBJ1-3 TRBV10-2 TRBD1 . CASRTGISGNTIYF TGCGCCAGCAGGACAGGGATCTCTGGAAACACCATATATTTT